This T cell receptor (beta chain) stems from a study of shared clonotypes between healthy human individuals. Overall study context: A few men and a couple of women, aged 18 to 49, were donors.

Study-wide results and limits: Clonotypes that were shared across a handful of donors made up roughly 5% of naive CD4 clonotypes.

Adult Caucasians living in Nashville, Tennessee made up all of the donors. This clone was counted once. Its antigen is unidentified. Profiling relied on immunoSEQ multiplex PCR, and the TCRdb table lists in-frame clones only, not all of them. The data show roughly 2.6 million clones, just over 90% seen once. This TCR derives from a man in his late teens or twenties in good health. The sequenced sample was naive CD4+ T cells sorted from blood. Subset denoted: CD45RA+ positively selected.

The CDR3 loop reads CASSYREGTNIQYF. In nucleotides, the CDR3 is TGTGCCAGCAGCTACAGGGAGGGAACAAACATTCAGTACTTC. The gene calls are TRBV5-6 and TRBJ2-4; a weak D match, TRBD2 (7 bases). V was pared by 3 bases and J by 6 bases, with 13 bases between. The CDR3 is made up of 14 amino acids. Germline lookup yields CDR1 SGHDT and CDR2 YYEEEE.